Below, 27 T cell receptor beta chains from the same sample are listed, as sequenced in a study of patients and donors after allogeneic stem cell transplantation. TCRdb re-called the RT-PCR reads through MiXCR, storing one row per CDR3 protein. The sample includes 900,000 to 1,000,000 distinct CDR3 sequences, roughly 17% seen only once; the top ten take about 6%. Material: blood, either unsorted or a sorted T cell fraction (not recorded which). These receptor sequences come from a human donor who was either an allogeneic HSCT recipient or a stem cell or donor lymphocyte infusion donor (not recorded which). It is not recorded whose cells these are; they may come from a transplant donor.

This chain links TRBV5-1 with TRBJ2-1; 8 bases are a match to TRBD2. Germline CDR1 SGHRS, CDR2 YFSETQ. The trim removed 0 bases at V and 0 bases at J, leaving 5 bases unmatched. The CDR3 has 17 residues. The CDR3 DNA is TGCGCCAGCAGCTTGGCCGGCGGGAGGCTCTCCTACAATGAGCAGTTCTTC. It yields the protein CASSLAGGRLSYNEQFF.

The chain carries TRBV7-3 and TRBJ1-1; no clear D. Germline lookup yields CDR1 SGHTA and CDR2 FQGTGA. There are 16 residues in the CDR3. Trimming took off 4 bases at V and 6 bases at J, with 21 bases between the two ends. CDR3 sequence: CASSSQTDGSRAEAFF. The CDR3 nucleotides are TGTGCCAGCAGCTCCCAAACAGACGGGAGTCGGGCTGAAGCTTTCTTT. The entire variable domain, with the rest obtained from reference TRBV7-3 and TRBJ1-1, is as follows: GAGVSQTPSNKVTEKGKYVELRCDPISGHTALYWYRQSLGQGPEFLIYFQGTGAADDSGLPNDRFFAVRPEGSVSTLKIQRTERGDSAVYLCASSSQTDGSRAEAFFGQGTRLTVV.

This clonotype was seen a handful of times. The gene calls are TRBV20-1 and TRBJ2-5; 7 bases are a match to TRBD2. The CDR3 spans 14 residues. Trimming took 1 base from V and 5 from J; bases not matched to a gene: 7. Per the germline V gene, CDR1 is DFQATT and CDR2 is SNEGSKA (reference sequence). In DNA form, the CDR3 reads TGCAGTGCTAGAGGTGGGAGGGCCTGGGAGACCCAGTACTTC. It translates to CSARGGRAWETQYF.

This clonotype was detected many times. The V call is TRBV12-3 or TRBV12-4, the J call TRBJ2-7, with a tentative D call TRBD1 (6 bases). This CDR3 is built from 14 residues. Between the trimmed V and J ends, which lost 3 bases and 5 bases, there was a span of 14 bases. CDR3 bases: TGTGCCAGCAGTTTTGCCAGGGGAATAAACGAGCAGTACTTC. This sequence encodes CASSFARGINEQYF.

There are a few counts of this clonotype. The chain joins TRBV24-1 to TRBJ2-7; TRBD1 matches at 7 bases. Germline lookup yields CDR1 KGHDR and CDR2 SFDVKD. CDR3 size: 16 residues. V dropped 4 bases and J dropped 0; count of bases not matched to a gene: 8. The CDR3 sequence: CATSDSGTAASYEQYF. The CDR3, as DNA: TGTGCCACCAGTGACTCCGGGACAGCGGCCTCCTACGAGCAGTACTTC.

Ten or more counts support this clonotype. The V gene is TRBV10-3, the J gene TRBJ1-5; D is undetermined. Germline lookup yields CDR1 ENHRY and CDR2 SYGVKD. The CDR3 sequence is 13 residues long. V was pared by 3 bases and J by 5 bases, with 8 bases between. CDR3 DNA sequence: TGTGCCATCAGTGAATCCCGGGATCAGCCCCAGCATTTT. Protein: CAISESRDQPQHF.

This clonotype has a count of ten or more. The rearrangement links TRBV3-1 to TRBJ2-1; a possible D gene is TRBD1 (5 bases). V was trimmed by 4 bases and J by 4 bases, leaving 14 bases between them. Germline CDR1 is LGHDT and CDR2 is YNNKEL (reference sequence). This CDR3 comprises 15 residues. The CDR3 here is CASSPPRTSYNEQFF. The CDR3 DNA reads as TGTGCCAGCAGCCCCCCACGGACATCTTACAATGAGCAGTTCTTC.

The chain uses TRBV29-1 and TRBJ1-2; no clear D. V lost 5 bases and J lost 2, with 6 bases in between. Germline assignment: CDR1 SQVTM and CDR2 ANQGSEA. CDR3 length: 11 amino acids. CDR3 sequence: CSVLGNYGYTF. For the CDR3, the DNA is TGCAGCGTTCTAGGGAACTATGGCTACACCTTC.

Ten or more counts support this clonotype. The chain is built from TRBV24-1 and TRBJ2-1; 11 nucleotides align to TRBD2. Germline CDR1 reads KGHDR; CDR2 reads SFDVKD. CDR3 length: 18 amino acids. V lost 3 bases, J lost 5 bases, and 11 bases stayed unmatched. CDR3 in DNA: TGTGCCACCAGTGATCCGGATAGCGGGAGGGCCCCCCACAATGAGCAGTTCTTC. Protein sequence: CATSDPDSGRAPHNEQFF.

The chain uses TRBV5-1 and TRBJ2-3; D possibly corresponds to TRBD2 (5 bases). Trimming cost V 0 bases and J 5 bases, with 13 bases left between them. CDR3 length: 15 residues. Per the germline V gene, CDR1 is SGHRS and CDR2 is YFSETQ. CDR3 region: CASSLAGLLGDTQYF. CDR3 DNA: TGCGCCAGCAGCTTGGCAGGACTCCTCGGAGATACGCAGTATTTT.

The J gene is TRBJ2-1, the V gene TRBV4-2; 10 bases agree with TRBD2. This CDR3 has 18 amino acids. Germline CDR1 and CDR2: LGHNA and YNFKEQ. Germline trimming cut 10 bases from V and 4 bases from J; bases unmatched to any gene: 19. CDR3 coding DNA: TGTGCCACCCAGCCAAGGGGCCAGCTAGCGGGGGATTACAATGAGCAGTTCTTC. It specifies CATQPRGQLAGDYNEQFF.

This sequence joins TRBV9 and TRBJ1-2, with 8 bases fitting TRBD1. Germline assignment: CDR1 SGDLS and CDR2 YYNGEE. There are 15 residues in the CDR3. The V gene end was trimmed by 0 bases and the J gene end by 4 bases; junction bases not matched to a gene: 5. Here the CDR3 reads CASSVARTGRYGYTF. CDR3 nucleotide sequence: TGTGCCAGCAGCGTAGCCCGGACAGGGCGCTATGGCTACACCTTC.

V and J are TRBV6-2 or TRBV6-3 and TRBJ1-2, with 12 bases aligning to TRBD1. Trimming cost V 8 bases and J 6 bases; bases outside gene matches: 10. The CDR3 runs to 15 residues. CDR1 is MNHEY, CDR2 SVGEGT, per germline. CDR3: CASLGPGQGADGYTF. CDR3 DNA sequence: TGTGCCAGCCTCGGTCCGGGACAGGGGGCTGATGGCTACACCTTC.

The chain has TRBV30 and TRBJ2-7; no firm D call. V was shortened by 2 bases and J by 2 bases, with 7 bases between the two germline ends. CDR1 and CDR2 (germline): GTSNPN, SVGIG (reference sequence). This CDR3 contains 12 residues. The CDR3 DNA follows: TGTGCCTGGAGTCAACAAGCCTACGAGCAGTACTTC. Protein sequence: CAWSQQAYEQYF.

This clonotype was counted only a few times. The chain recombines TRBV20-1 with TRBJ2-1; TRBD2 matches at 15 bases. Germline V gives CDR1 DFQATT, CDR2 SNEGSKA (reference sequence). The length of the CDR3 is 18 residues. V dropped 5 bases and J dropped 0; count of bases not matched to a gene: 8. CDR3 nucleotides: TGCAGTGCTGGACACCGGACTAGCGGGAGGGCCTCCTACAATGAGCAGTTCTTC. This translates into CSAGHRTSGRASYNEQFF.

This clonotype showed up just a few times. For the CDR3, the DNA is TGCAGTGCTAGAGTTCGCGGGGAAGTAGCCAAAAACATTCAGTACTTC. Protein: CSARVRGEVAKNIQYF. The chain employs TRBV20-1 and TRBJ2-4; D may be TRBD2 (6 bases). This CDR3 region has 16 residues. The V gene lost 1 base and the J gene lost 0 bases, with 13 bases spanning the gap. In germline, CDR1 is DFQATT, CDR2 SNEGSKA (reference sequence).

The CDR3 DNA is TGTGCCAGCAGCTTAAATCTAGGGGGCAATCAGCCCCAGCATTTT. As protein: CASSLNLGGNQPQHF. This rearrangement joins TRBV6-1 to TRBJ1-5; D may be TRBD1 (5 bases). The CDR3 has 15 residues. Germline-derived CDR1 and CDR2 are MNHNS and SASEGT. V lost 6 bases to trimming and J lost 2 bases, with 14 bases between them.

The V and J genes are TRBV3-1 and TRBJ1-3; D remains unclear. From germline, CDR1 is LGHDT and CDR2 YNNKEL (reference sequence). The CDR3 totals 13 residues. V was clipped by 0 bases and J by 1 base, with 1 base between them. CDR3 residues: CASSQESGNTIYF. For the CDR3, the DNA is TGTGCCAGCAGCCAAGAATCTGGAAACACCATATATTTT.

V and J are TRBV9 and TRBJ2-6; weak D call: TRBD1 (6 bases). V was clipped by 0 bases and J by 1 base, with 20 bases between them. CDR3 size: 20 residues. The germline gives CDR1 SGDLS, CDR2 YYNGEE. Here the CDR3 DNA reads TGTGCCAGCAGCGTAGGAGTTTGGGCAGGGGCTGGTTCTGGGGCCAACGTCCTGACTTTC. Translation: CASSVGVWAGAGSGANVLTF.

In its sample, this clonotype was seen many times. CDR3 residues: CASTMTASNQPQHF. DNA for the CDR3: TGTGCCAGCACCATGACGGCATCGAATCAGCCCCAGCATTTT. J is TRBJ1-5 and V is TRBV12-3 or TRBV12-4; D call uncertain. V lost 7 bases, J lost 4 bases, and 14 bases lay in between. The CDR3 consists of 14 residues.

There are a few counts of this clonotype. The J gene is TRBJ2-2, the V gene TRBV30; TRBD1 matches 9 bases. CDR1 is GTSNPN and CDR2 is SVGIG in the germline V gene (reference sequence). The CDR3 spans 14 residues. Trimming took 4 bases from V and 4 from J; bases not matched to a gene: 4. Here the CDR3 DNA reads TGTGCCTGGACCGACAGGGGGGTCACCGGGGAGCTGTTTTTT. Translated: CAWTDRGVTGELFF.

This chain connects TRBV12-3 or TRBV12-4 to TRBJ1-5, with D possibly matching TRBD1 (5 bases). V was clipped by 5 bases and J by 3 bases, with 17 bases between them. The length of the CDR3 is 16 residues. The CDR3 is CASSGGPGSLNQPQHF. CDR3 DNA: TGTGCCAGCAGTGGGGGTCCAGGGAGCCTCAATCAGCCCCAGCATTTT.

This clonotype turned up a few times. The chain is built from TRBV12-3 or TRBV12-4 and TRBJ2-7; possible D gene TRBD1, 6 bases. The CDR3 totals 16 residues. Between the trimmed V and J ends, which lost 6 bases and 3 bases, there was a span of 21 bases. This CDR3 reads CASSPRAEQGYYEQYF. The CDR3 DNA reads as TGTGCCAGCAGCCCTCGGGCGGAACAGGGATACTACGAGCAGTACTTC.

This chain uses TRBV6-5 with TRBJ2-7; possibly TRBD2 for D (5 bases). This CDR3 comprises 12 residues. From germline, CDR1 is MNHEY and CDR2 SVGAGI. Trimming cost V 6 bases and J 4 bases, with 10 bases left between them. The CDR3 coding sequence is TGTGCCAGCAGCCACGGGGAGTACGAGCAGTACTTC. It translates to CASSHGEYEQYF.

This clonotype turned up a few times. The CDR3 DNA reads as TGTGCCAGCAGCTTAGCGGCGGTGTCCTACGAGCAGTACTTC. It translates to CASSLAAVSYEQYF. The rearrangement uses TRBV7-9 and TRBJ2-7; D remains ambiguous. The germline V and J ends were trimmed by 0 bases and 1 base, with 7 bases remaining between them. Germline V gives CDR1 SEHNR, CDR2 FQNEAQ (reference sequence). The CDR3 is made up of 14 amino acids.

This chain uses TRBV25-1 with TRBJ1-1; TRBD1 matches at 10 bases. The germline gives CDR1 MGHDK, CDR2 SYGVNS. Trimming cost V 3 bases and J 11 bases; bases outside gene matches: 15. The CDR3 is 16 amino acids. The CDR3 DNA sequence: TGTGCCAGCAGTGACCCGGGACAGGGGCCTAAAGGGGGGGCTTTCTTT. Its protein product is CASSDPGQGPKGGAFF.

The chain combines TRBV7-9 with TRBJ2-7, with D possibly TRBD1 on 5 matching bases. Trimming removed 8 bases at V and 2 bases at J, with 13 bases between. This CDR3 is built from 13 residues. Germline values: CDR1 SEHNR, CDR2 FQNEAQ (reference sequence). In DNA form, the CDR3 reads TGTGCCAGCGGAGACAGCTCAACCTACGAGCAGTACTTC. Translating it yields CASGDSSTYEQYF.